The 6 T cell receptor beta chains presented below share a single source sample, sequenced in a study of cytomegalovirus exposure and HLA in healthy donors. The PCR was carried out with 60 Vbeta primers and 13 Jbeta primers. The repertoire was sequenced with immunoSEQ multiplex PCR; TCRdb's copy has only in-frame clones and lacks some. The table includes about 230,000 clones, around nine tenths detected once. The sequencing input was PBMCs. The receptors come from a woman younger than 30 in good health and CMV-seronegative.

The gene calls are TRBV11-2 and TRBJ2-7; TRBD2 might be the D (6 bases). This CDR3 comprises 15 residues. The V gene's germline CDR1 is SGHAT and CDR2 FQNNGV. The V end lost 0 bases, the J end lost 1 base, and 10 bases lay between the germline ends. DNA for the CDR3: TGTGCCAGCAGCTTAGAATGGCGGGGATCCTACGAGCAGTACTTC. This gives the protein CASSLEWRGSYEQYF.

Here the CDR3 DNA reads TGTGCCAGCAGCTCCTTCGGGAGGGCAGAGACCCAGTACTTC. This codes for CASSSFGRAETQYF. V gene TRBV7-2 combines with J gene TRBJ2-5, with TRBD2 matching 8 bases. Germline lookup yields CDR1 SGHTA and CDR2 FQGNSA. The CDR3 has 14 amino acids. V shed 4 bases, J shed 4 bases, and the junction held 5 bases outside the gene matches.

This clone was observed once. This sample includes further DNA sequences coding for the same CDR3. The rearrangement uses TRBV7-2 and TRBJ1-2, with TRBD1 identical over 10 bases. The germline V gene has CDR1 SGHTA and CDR2 FQGNSA. V was clipped by 3 bases and J by 6 bases; unmatched bases: 1. The CDR3 totals 13 residues. CDR3 nucleotides: TGTGCCAGCAGCTTGGGGACAGGGGATGGCTACACCTTC. This gives the protein CASSLGTGDGYTF.

In its sample, this clone was seen a few times. The genes are TRBV6-6 and TRBJ1-2, with TRBD1 matching over 7 bases. CDR3 length: 14 amino acids. CDR1 MNHNY and CDR2 SVGAGI come from the germline V gene (reference sequence). J lost 6 bases, V lost 7 bases, and 11 bases had no gene match. The CDR3 loop reads CASTETGSVDGYTF. CDR3 DNA: TGTGCCAGCACGGAGACAGGGTCAGTCGATGGCTACACCTTC.

The V gene is TRBV11-3, the J gene TRBJ1-1; D is perhaps TRBD1 (6 bases). Germline CDR1 and CDR2: SGHNT and YENEEA. Trimming left V 5 bases short and J 3 bases short, with 16 bases between. The CDR3 loop spans 15 amino acids. CDR3 loop: CASSPMRGGDTEAFF. CDR3 in DNA: TGTGCCAGCAGCCCGATGCGAGGGGGAGACACTGAAGCTTTCTTT.

In regard to this clone: Different DNA sequences within this sample yield the same CDR3. The J gene is TRBJ1-2, the V gene TRBV10-3; 7 nucleotides line up with TRBD1. The CDR3 has 13 amino acids. The V segment lost 2 bases and the J segment 5 bases; nucleotides outside the gene matches: 2. Looked up from germline, CDR1 is ENHRY and CDR2 is SYGVKD. The CDR3 DNA reads TGTGCCATCAGTGAGGGGACAGCTTATGGCTACACCTTC. Protein sequence: CAISEGTAYGYTF.